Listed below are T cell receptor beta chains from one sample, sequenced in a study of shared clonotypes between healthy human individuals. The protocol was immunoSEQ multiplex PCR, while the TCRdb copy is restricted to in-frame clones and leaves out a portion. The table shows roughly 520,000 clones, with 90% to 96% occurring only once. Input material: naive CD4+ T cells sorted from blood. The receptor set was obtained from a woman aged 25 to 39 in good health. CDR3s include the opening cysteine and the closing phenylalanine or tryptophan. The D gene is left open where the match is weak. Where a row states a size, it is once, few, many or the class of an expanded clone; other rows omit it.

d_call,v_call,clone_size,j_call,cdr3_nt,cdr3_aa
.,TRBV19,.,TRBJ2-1,TGTGCCAGCGGAGCTAGAAGAAACTACTACAATGAGCAGTTCTTC,CASGARRNYYNEQFF
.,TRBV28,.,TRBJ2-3,TGTGCCAGCAGTCCCAGCGGGAGCACAGATACGCAGTATTTT,CASSPSGSTDTQYF
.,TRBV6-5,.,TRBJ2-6,TGTGCCAGCAGTTCCCGTAGATCTGGGGCCAACGTCCTGACTTTC,CASSSRRSGANVLTF
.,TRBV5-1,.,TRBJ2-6,TGCGCCAGCAGCCTAGGACAGTTCTCTGGGGCCAACGTCCTGACTTTC,CASSLGQFSGANVLTF
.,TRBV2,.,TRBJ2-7,TGTGCCAGCAGTGAAGCAGACCAGGCTATCGCCTACGAGCAGTACTTC,CASSEADQAIAYEQYF
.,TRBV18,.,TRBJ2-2,TGTGCCAGCTCACCAGTGAACACCGGGGAGCTGTTTTTT,CASSPVNTGELFF
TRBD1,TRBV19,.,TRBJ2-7,TGTGCCAGTAGTACCGGACAGGGGTTGCACGAGCAGTACTTC,CASSTGQGLHEQYF
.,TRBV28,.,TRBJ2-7,TGTGCCAGCAGTTTTAGTACGCGGGCAGATTCCTACGAGCAGTACTTC,CASSFSTRADSYEQYF
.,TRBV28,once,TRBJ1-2,TGTGCCAGCAGTTTATGGAGCCACACGATCTTC,CASSLWSHTIF
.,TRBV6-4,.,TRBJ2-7,TGTGCCAGCAGTGACCCACAGGGTCTGCGGACCTACGAGCAGTACTTC,CASSDPQGLRTYEQYF
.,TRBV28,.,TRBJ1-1,TGTGCCAGCAGCTCGGACAGCATGAACACTGAAGCTTTCTTT,CASSSDSMNTEAFF
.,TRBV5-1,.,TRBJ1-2,TGCGCCAGCAGCGGAACAGGGTTTGAAGATGGCTACACCTTC,CASSGTGFEDGYTF